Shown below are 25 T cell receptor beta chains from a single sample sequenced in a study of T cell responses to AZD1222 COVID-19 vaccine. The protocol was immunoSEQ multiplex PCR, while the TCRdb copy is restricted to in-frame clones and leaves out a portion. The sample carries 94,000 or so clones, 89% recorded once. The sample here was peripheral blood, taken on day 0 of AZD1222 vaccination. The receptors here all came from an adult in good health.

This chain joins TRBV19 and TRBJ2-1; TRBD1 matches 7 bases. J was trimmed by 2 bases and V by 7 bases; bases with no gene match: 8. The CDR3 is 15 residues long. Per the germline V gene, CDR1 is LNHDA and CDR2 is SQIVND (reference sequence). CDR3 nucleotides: TGTGCCAGTAACTACAGGGGACGAACCTACAATGAGCAGTTCTTC. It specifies CASNYRGRTYNEQFF.

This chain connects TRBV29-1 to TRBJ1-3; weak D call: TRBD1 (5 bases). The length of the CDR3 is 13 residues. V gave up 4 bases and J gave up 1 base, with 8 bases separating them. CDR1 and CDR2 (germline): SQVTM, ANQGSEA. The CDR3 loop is CSVGGGSGNTIYF. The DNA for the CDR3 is TGCAGCGTTGGGGGGGGATCTGGAAACACCATATATTTT.

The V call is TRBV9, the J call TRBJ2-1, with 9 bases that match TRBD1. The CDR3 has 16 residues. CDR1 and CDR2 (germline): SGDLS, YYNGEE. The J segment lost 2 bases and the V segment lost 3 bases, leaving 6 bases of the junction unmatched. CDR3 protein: CASSARGQGPYNEQFF. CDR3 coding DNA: TGTGCCAGCAGCGCCAGGGGACAGGGCCCCTACAATGAGCAGTTCTTC.

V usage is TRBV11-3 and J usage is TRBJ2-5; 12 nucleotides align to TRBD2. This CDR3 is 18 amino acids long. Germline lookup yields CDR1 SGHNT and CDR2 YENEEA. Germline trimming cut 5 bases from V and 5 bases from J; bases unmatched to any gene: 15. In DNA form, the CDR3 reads TGTGCCAGCAGCATCCATTCCACTAGCGGGGGGCAGGAGGAGACCCAGTACTTC. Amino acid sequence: CASSIHSTSGGQEETQYF.

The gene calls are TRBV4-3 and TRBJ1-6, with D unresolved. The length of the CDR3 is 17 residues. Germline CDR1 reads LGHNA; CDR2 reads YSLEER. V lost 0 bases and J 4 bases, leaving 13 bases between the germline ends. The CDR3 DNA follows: TGCGCCAGCAGCCAAGATCGGGCCAGCCGGTATAATTCACCCCTCCACTTT. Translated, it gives CASSQDRASRYNSPLHF.

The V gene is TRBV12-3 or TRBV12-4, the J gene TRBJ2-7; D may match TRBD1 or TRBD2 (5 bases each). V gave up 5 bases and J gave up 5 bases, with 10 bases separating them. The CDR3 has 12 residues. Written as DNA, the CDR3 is TGTGCCAGCAGTCCCGGGACCGACGAGCAGTACTTC. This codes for CASSPGTDEQYF.

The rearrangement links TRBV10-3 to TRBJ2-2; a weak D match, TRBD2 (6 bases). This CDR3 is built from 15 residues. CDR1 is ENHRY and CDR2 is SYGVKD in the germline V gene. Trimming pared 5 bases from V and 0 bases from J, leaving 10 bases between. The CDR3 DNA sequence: TGTGCCATCAGTCCTTCGGGGGCGAACACCGGGGAGCTGTTTTTT. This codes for CAISPSGANTGELFF.

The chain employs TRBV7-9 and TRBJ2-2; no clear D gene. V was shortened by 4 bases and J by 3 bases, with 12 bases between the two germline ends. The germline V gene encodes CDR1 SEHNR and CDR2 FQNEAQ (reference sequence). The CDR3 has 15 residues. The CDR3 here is CASSSMKGYTGELFF. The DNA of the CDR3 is TGTGCCAGCAGCTCCATGAAGGGATACACCGGGGAGCTGTTTTTT. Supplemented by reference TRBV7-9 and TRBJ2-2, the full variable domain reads DTGVSQNPRHKITKRGQNVTFRCDPISEHNRLYWYRQTLGQGPEFLTYFQNEAQLEKSRLLSDRFSAERPKGSFSTLEIQRTEQGDSAMYLCASSSMKGYTGELFFGEGSRLTVL.

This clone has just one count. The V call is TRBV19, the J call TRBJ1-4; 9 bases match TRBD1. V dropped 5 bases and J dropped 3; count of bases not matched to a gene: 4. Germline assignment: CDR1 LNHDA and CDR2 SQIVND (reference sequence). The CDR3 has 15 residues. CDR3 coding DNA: TGTGCCAGTAGTTTGGACAGGGGTCCTAATGAAAAACTGTTTTTT. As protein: CASSLDRGPNEKLFF.

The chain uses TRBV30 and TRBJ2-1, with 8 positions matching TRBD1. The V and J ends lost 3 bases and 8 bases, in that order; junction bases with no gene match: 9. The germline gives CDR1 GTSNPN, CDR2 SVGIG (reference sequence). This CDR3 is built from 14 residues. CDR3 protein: CAWSQGAENDEQFF. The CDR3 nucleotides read TGTGCCTGGAGCCAGGGGGCCGAAAACGATGAGCAGTTCTTC.

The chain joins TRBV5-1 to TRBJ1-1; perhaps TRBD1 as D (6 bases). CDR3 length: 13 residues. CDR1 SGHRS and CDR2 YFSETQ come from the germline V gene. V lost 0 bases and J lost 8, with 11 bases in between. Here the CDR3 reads CASSLEDRLEAFF. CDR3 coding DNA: TGCGCCAGCAGCTTGGAGGACAGACTGGAAGCTTTCTTT.

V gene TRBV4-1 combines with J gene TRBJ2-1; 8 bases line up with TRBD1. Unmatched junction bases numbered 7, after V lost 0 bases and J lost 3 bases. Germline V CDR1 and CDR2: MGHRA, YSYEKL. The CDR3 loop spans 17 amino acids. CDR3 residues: CASSQDPPGGIYNEQFF. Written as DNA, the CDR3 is TGCGCCAGCAGCCAAGATCCCCCAGGGGGCATCTACAATGAGCAGTTCTTC.

The CDR3 here is CASSLAAGFLHNEQFF. The DNA of the CDR3 is TGTGCCAGCAGCTTAGCGGCGGGGTTTTTACACAATGAGCAGTTCTTC. This chain connects TRBV7-8 to TRBJ2-1, with D possibly TRBD2 on 6 matching bases. The V end was cut by 0 bases, the J end by 5 bases, with 14 bases between. Germline values: CDR1 SGHVS, CDR2 FQNEAQ. The CDR3 consists of 16 residues.

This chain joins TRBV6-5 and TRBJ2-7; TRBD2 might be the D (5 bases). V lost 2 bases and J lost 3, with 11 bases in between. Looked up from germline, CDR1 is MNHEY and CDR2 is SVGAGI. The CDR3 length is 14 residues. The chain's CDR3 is CASSYDYGSYEQYF. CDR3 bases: TGTGCCAGCAGTTACGACTATGGTAGCTACGAGCAGTACTTC.

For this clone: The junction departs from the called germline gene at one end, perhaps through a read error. The CDR3 coding sequence is TGCGCCAGCACCATAACAGGGGCCTCCCACAATGAGCAGTTCTTC. Its protein product is CASTITGASHNEQFF. The rearrangement joins TRBV5-1 to TRBJ2-1; 7 nucleotides align to TRBD1. The germline CDR1 and CDR2 sequences are SGHRS and YFSETQ. This CDR3 has 15 residues. The whole variable domain, remainder taken from reference TRBV5-1 and TRBJ2-1, is KAGVTQTPRYLIKTRGQQVTLSCSPISGHRSVSWYQQTPGQGLQFLFEYFSETQRNKGNFPGRFSGRQFSNSRSEMNVSTLELGDSALYLCASTITGASHNEQFFGPGTRLTVL.

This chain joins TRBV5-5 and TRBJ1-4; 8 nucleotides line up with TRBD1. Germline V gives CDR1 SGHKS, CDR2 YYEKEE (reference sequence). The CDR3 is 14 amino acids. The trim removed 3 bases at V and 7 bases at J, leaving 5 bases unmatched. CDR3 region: CASSSTGGGEKLFF. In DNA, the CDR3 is TGTGCCAGCAGCTCCACAGGGGGAGGTGAAAAACTGTTTTTT.

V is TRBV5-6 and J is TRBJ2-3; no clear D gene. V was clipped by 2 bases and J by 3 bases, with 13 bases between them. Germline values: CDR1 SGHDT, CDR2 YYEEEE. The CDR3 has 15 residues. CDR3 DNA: TGTGCCAGCAGCTTATTGGATTCAGGAACAGATACGCAGTATTTT. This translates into CASSLLDSGTDTQYF.

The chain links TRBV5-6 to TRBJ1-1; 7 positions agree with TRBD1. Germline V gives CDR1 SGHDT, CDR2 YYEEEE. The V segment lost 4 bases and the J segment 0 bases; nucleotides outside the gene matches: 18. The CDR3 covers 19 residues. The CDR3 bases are TGTGCCAGCAGCAAATTTTCCTTGGGACAGTACATCATGAACACTGAAGCTTTCTTT. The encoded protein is CASSKFSLGQYIMNTEAFF.

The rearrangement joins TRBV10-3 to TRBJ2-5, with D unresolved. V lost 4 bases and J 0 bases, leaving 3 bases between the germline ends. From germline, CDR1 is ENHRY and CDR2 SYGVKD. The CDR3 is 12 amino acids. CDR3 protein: CAISVHQETQYF. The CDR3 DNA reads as TGTGCCATCAGTGTCCACCAAGAGACCCAGTACTTC.

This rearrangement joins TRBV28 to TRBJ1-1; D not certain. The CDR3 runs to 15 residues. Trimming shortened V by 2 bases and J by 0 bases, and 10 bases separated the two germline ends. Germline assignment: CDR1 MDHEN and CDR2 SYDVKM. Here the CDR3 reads CASSLTATMNTEAFF. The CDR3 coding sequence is TGTGCCAGCAGTTTAACGGCGACCATGAACACTGAAGCTTTCTTT.

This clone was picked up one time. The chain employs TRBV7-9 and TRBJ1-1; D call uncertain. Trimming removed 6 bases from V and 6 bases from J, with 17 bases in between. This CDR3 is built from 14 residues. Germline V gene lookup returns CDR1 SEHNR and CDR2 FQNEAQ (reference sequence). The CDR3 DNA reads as TGTGCCAGCAGTTCTCTTGGGGATCGGGCTGAAGCTTTCTTT. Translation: CASSSLGDRAEAFF.

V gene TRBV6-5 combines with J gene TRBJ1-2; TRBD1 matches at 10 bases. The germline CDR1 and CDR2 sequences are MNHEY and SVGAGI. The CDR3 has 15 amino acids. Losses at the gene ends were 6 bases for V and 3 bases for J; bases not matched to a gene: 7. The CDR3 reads CASRGQGPTHYGYTF. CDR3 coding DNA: TGTGCCAGCAGGGGACAGGGGCCGACCCACTATGGCTACACCTTC.

The CDR3 bases are TGCGCCAGCAGTCAGACCCCTTCTTCCAGGGGACTAGGTGAGAGCTACACCTTC. As protein: CASSQTPSSRGLGESYTF. This rearrangement joins TRBV4-3 to TRBJ1-2, with D tentatively TRBD1 (6 bases). V was trimmed by 6 bases and J by 9 bases, leaving 32 bases between them. CDR3 length equals 18 residues. CDR1 LGHNA and CDR2 YSLEER come from the germline V gene.

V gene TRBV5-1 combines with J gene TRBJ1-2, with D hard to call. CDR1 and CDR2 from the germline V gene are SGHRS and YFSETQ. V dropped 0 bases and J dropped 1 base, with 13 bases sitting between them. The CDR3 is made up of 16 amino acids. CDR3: CASSLAGPLLNYGYTF. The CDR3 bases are TGCGCCAGCAGCTTGGCTGGTCCCCTACTTAACTATGGCTACACCTTC.

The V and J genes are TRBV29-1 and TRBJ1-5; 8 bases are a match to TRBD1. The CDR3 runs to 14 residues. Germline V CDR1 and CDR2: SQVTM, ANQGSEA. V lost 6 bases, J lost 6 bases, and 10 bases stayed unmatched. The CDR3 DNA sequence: TGCAGCGTACAGACAGGGGCCCTCAGTCAGCCCCAGCATTTT. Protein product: CSVQTGALSQPQHF.